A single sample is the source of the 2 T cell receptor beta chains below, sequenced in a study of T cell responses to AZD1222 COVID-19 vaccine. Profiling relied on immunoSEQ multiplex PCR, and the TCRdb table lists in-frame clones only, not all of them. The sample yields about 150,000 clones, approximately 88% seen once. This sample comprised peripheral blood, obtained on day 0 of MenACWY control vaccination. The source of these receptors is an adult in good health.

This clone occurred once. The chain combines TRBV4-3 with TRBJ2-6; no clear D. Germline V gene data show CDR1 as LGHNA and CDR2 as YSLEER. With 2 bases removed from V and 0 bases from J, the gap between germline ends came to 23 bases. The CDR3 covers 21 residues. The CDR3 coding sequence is TGCGCCAGCAGCCAACTCCTCGCCGGTGGGTCACTTAGCTCTGGGGCCAACGTCCTGACTTTC. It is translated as CASSQLLAGGSLSSGANVLTF.

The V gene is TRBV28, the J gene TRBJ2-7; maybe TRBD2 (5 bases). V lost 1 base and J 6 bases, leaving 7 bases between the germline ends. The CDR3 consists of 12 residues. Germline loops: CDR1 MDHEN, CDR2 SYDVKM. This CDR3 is CASSLSEGEQYF. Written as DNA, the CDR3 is TGTGCCAGCAGTTTATCAGAGGGCGAGCAGTACTTC.